The rows below give T cell receptor beta chains drawn from one sample of a study of blood T cell repertoires in COVID-19. Assay: immunoSEQ multiplex PCR; the TCRdb copy retains only in-frame clones and omits some. The sample has roughly 350,000 clones, about 90% seen once; the top ten hold around 3.5%. The material sequenced was peripheral blood. The receptors come from a woman between 18 and 30 years old who had recovered from COVID-19. Both conserved end residues are part of each CDR3. The D gene is left open where the match is weak. Clone size appears in some rows only: once, few, many, or a class for an expanded clone.

CDR3aa: CASSLVASGSTDTQYF; CDR3nt: TGTGCCAGCAGCTTAGTGGCTAGCGGGAGTACAGATACGCAGTATTTT; v_gene: TRBV11-2; j_gene: TRBJ2-3; abundance: .; d_gene: TRBD2
CDR3aa: CASRGTGGQETQYF; CDR3nt: TGTGCCAGCAGGGGGACAGGGGGCCAAGAGACCCAGTACTTC; v_gene: TRBV27; j_gene: TRBJ2-5; abundance: .; d_gene: TRBD1
CDR3aa: CASSLVLAGGWLHEQFF; CDR3nt: TGTGCCAGCAGCTTAGTGCTAGCGGGAGGGTGGTTGCATGAGCAGTTCTTC; v_gene: TRBV11-3; j_gene: TRBJ2-1; abundance: .; d_gene: TRBD2
CDR3aa: CASSPRFGQGNTGELFF; CDR3nt: TGTGCCAGCTCACCACGTTTCGGACAGGGCAACACCGGGGAGCTGTTTTTT; v_gene: TRBV18; j_gene: TRBJ2-2; abundance: .; d_gene: TRBD1
CDR3aa: CASSWAVRGNTIYF; CDR3nt: TGTGCCAGCAGTTGGGCAGTACGTGGAAACACCATATATTTT; v_gene: TRBV3-1/TRBV3-2; j_gene: TRBJ1-3; abundance: .; d_gene: .
CDR3aa: CASSPGGWNTEAFF; CDR3nt: TGTGCCAGCAGCCCCGGGGGTTGGAACACTGAAGCTTTCTTT; v_gene: TRBV25-1; j_gene: TRBJ1-1; abundance: .; d_gene: .
CDR3aa: CATSRDFGGAYNSPLHF; CDR3nt: TGTGCCACCAGCAGAGATTTTGGGGGCGCATATAATTCACCCCTCCACTTT; v_gene: TRBV15; j_gene: TRBJ1-6; abundance: once; d_gene: .
CDR3aa: CASGLAVGELFF; CDR3nt: TGTGCCAGCGGACTAGCTGTCGGGGAGCTGTTTTTT; v_gene: TRBV19; j_gene: TRBJ2-2; abundance: .; d_gene: TRBD2
CDR3aa: CASSVVLTDTQYF; CDR3nt: TGTGCCAGCAGCGTAGTATTAACAGATACGCAGTATTTT; v_gene: TRBV9; j_gene: TRBJ2-3; abundance: .; d_gene: .
CDR3aa: CAIWTGGVDGYTF; CDR3nt: TGTGCCATTTGGACAGGGGGCGTAGATGGCTACACCTTC; v_gene: TRBV10-3; j_gene: TRBJ1-2; abundance: once; d_gene: TRBD1
CDR3aa: CASSLALTGGAYNEQFF; CDR3nt: TGTGCCAGCAGCTTGGCCCTGACTGGGGGGGCATACAATGAGCAGTTCTTC; v_gene: TRBV5-8; j_gene: TRBJ2-1; abundance: .; d_gene: .
CDR3aa: CASSPDAGDRESTEAFF; CDR3nt: TGTGCCAGCAGCCCCGATGCGGGGGACAGGGAGTCTACTGAAGCTTTCTTT; v_gene: TRBV3-1/TRBV3-2; j_gene: TRBJ1-1; abundance: .; d_gene: TRBD1
CDR3aa: CASSRVYSNQPQHF; CDR3nt: TGTGCCAGCAGTCGGGTTTATAGCAATCAGCCCCAGCATTTT; v_gene: TRBV6-5; j_gene: TRBJ1-5; abundance: .; d_gene: .
CDR3aa: CASSEAGQGYYRAYGYTF; CDR3nt: TGTGCCAGCAGTGAAGCGGGCCAGGGATATTATAGAGCATATGGCTACACCTTC; v_gene: TRBV6-1; j_gene: TRBJ1-2; abundance: .; d_gene: .
CDR3aa: CASSLREQRTQYF; CDR3nt: TGTGCCAGCAGTTTGCGGGAGCAACGTACGCAGTATTTT; v_gene: TRBV27; j_gene: TRBJ2-3; abundance: few; d_gene: TRBD2
CDR3aa: CASSFTSGVRTDTQYF; CDR3nt: TGTGCCAGCAGCTTCACCAGCGGGGTCCGCACAGATACGCAGTATTTT; v_gene: TRBV7-2; j_gene: TRBJ2-3; abundance: .; d_gene: TRBD2
CDR3aa: CASSIGSGQGLRNTEAFF; CDR3nt: TGTGCCAGTAGTATAGGGTCAGGACAGGGTTTAAGGAACACTGAAGCTTTCTTT; v_gene: TRBV19; j_gene: TRBJ1-1; abundance: .; d_gene: TRBD1
CDR3aa: CASRPLLRQPQHF; CDR3nt: TGTGCAAGTCGCCCCTTATTGAGGCAGCCCCAGCATTTT; v_gene: TRBV12-2; j_gene: TRBJ1-5; abundance: .; d_gene: .
CDR3aa: CTGGQGRGGYTF; CDR3nt: TGCACCGGCGGACAGGGAAGAGGAGGCTACACCTTC; v_gene: TRBV29-1; j_gene: TRBJ1-2; abundance: .; d_gene: TRBD1
CDR3aa: CSVANLQNRPSYF; CDR3nt: TGCAGCGTTGCGAATTTACAGAACCGTCCCAGTTACTTC; v_gene: TRBV29-1; j_gene: TRBJ2-5; abundance: .; d_gene: .
CDR3aa: CATSDPGFGYTF; CDR3nt: TGTGCCACCAGTGATCCAGGCTTTGGCTACACCTTC; v_gene: TRBV24-1; j_gene: TRBJ1-2; abundance: .; d_gene: .
CDR3aa: CASSYSTESGQPQHF; CDR3nt: TGTGCCAGCAGTTACTCGACCGAATCAGGTCAGCCCCAGCATTTT; v_gene: TRBV6-2/TRBV6-3; j_gene: TRBJ1-5; abundance: few; d_gene: .
CDR3aa: CATSTWQGRRTRSLGELFF; CDR3nt: TGTGCCACCAGCACCTGGCAGGGAAGGCGAACAAGAAGTCTCGGGGAGCTGTTTTTT; v_gene: TRBV15; j_gene: TRBJ2-2; abundance: .; d_gene: .
CDR3aa: CASSPGQIEAFF; CDR3nt: TGTGCCAGCAGTCCCGGACAGATTGAAGCTTTCTTT; v_gene: TRBV28; j_gene: TRBJ1-1; abundance: .; d_gene: .
CDR3aa: CASSQGSRGSADTQYF; CDR3nt: TGTGCCAGCAGCCAAGGCAGCCGGGGGTCGGCAGATACGCAGTATTTT; v_gene: TRBV14; j_gene: TRBJ2-3; abundance: .; d_gene: .
CDR3aa: CASSLGLASVYNEQFF; CDR3nt: TGTGCCAGCAGCTTAGGACTAGCCTCGGTCTACAATGAGCAGTTCTTC; v_gene: TRBV11-2; j_gene: TRBJ2-1; abundance: .; d_gene: TRBD2
CDR3aa: CASAMIQETQYF; CDR3nt: TGTGCCAGCGCGATGATCCAAGAGACCCAGTACTTC; v_gene: TRBV12-3/TRBV12-4; j_gene: TRBJ2-5; abundance: .; d_gene: .